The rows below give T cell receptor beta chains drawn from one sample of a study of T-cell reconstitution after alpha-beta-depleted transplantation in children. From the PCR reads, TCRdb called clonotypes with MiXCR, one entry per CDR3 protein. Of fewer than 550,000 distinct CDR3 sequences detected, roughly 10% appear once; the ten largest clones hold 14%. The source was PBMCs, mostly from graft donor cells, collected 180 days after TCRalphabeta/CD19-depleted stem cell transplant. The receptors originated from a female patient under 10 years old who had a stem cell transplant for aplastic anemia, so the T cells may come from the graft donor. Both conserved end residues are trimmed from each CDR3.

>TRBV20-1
SAIDSYGYT
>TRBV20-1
SAEQGSTEAF
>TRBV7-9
ASSFEGLNTEAF
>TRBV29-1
SVEVRRGYGYT
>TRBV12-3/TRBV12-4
ASTDIAKNIQY
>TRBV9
ASSKRLDSPLH
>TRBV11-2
ASSPSWGGLAGGPNNEQF
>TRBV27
ASKLGLAYNEQF
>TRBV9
ASASGTGDSYEQY
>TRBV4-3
ASSPRIGSEKLF
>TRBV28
ASSFRNYGYT
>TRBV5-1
ASMGNGFHEQY
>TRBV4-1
ASSQDPPQVAYNEQF
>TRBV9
ASTGYQNGAGNEQF
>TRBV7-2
ASSPTGAPGPQH
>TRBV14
ASSHGTGSDTQY
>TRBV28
ASSFSSLRGVSVEAGYT
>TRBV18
ASSPQLAGGDEQF
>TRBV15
ATSRGFGWEGVKSSQY
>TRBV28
ASSHTLGHANYGYT
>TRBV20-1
SARQRIKGQVNEQF
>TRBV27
ATRDRRNNQPQH
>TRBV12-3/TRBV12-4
ASSFGGIPNEQF
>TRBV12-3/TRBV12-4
ASSLEAGTREQY
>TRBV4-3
ASSANSADEQY
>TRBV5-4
ASSLPGNSGYT
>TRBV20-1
SARGTSGAQETQY
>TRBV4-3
ASSQVGLVATTQY
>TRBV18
ASSPLRGDGYT
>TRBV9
ASSVERTPGETQY
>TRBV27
ASRDQGYTGELF
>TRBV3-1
ASSRGVAGGPSYEQY
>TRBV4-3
ASSPQWTGLGNTEAF
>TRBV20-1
SASRGGSQPQH
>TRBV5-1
ASSKDAIGYGYT
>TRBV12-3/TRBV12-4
ASSSGWGALDTQY
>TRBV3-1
ASSQGSLAPYNEQF
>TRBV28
ASSLMGGEDGYT